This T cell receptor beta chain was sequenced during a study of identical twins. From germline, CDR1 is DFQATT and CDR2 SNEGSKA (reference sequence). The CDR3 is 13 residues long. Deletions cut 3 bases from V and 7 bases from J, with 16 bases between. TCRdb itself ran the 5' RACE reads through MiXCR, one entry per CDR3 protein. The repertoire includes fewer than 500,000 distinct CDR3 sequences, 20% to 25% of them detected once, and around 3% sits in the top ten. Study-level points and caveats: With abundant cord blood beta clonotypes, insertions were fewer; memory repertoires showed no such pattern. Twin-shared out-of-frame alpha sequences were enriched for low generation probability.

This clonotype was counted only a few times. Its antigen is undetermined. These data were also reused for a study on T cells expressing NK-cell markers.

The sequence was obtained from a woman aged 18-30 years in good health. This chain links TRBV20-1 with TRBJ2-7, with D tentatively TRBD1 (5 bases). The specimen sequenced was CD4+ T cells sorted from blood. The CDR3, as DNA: TGCAGTGCTAGGCAGGGTGTTAAATTGGAGCAGTACTTC. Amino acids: CSARQGVKLEQYF.